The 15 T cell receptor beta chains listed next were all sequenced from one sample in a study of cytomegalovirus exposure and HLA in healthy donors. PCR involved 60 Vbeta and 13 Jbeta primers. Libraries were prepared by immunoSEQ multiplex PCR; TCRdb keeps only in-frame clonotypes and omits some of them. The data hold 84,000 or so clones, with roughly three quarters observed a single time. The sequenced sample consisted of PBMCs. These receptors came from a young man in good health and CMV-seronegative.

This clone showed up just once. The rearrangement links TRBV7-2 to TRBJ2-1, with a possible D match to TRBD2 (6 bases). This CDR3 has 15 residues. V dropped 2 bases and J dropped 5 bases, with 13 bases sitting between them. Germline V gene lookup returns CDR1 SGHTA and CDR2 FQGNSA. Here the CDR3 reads CASSLQGGTHNEQFF. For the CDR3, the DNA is TGTGCCAGCAGCTTACAGGGAGGCACACACAATGAGCAGTTCTTC.

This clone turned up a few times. CDR3 bases: TGTGCCTGGAACAGGGGGCCCACTGAAGCTTTCTTT. Amino acids: CAWNRGPTEAFF. This rearrangement joins TRBV30 to TRBJ1-1; 9 bases are shared with TRBD1. The V gene's germline CDR1 is GTSNPN and CDR2 SVGIG (reference sequence). This CDR3 is 12 amino acids long. V shed 4 bases, J shed 4 bases, and the junction held 1 base outside the gene matches.

CDR3 protein: CASSSTGALSYGYTF. CDR3 coding DNA: TGTGCCAGCAGTTCGACAGGGGCCCTTTCCTATGGCTACACCTTC. V usage is TRBV7-2 and J usage is TRBJ1-2; 8 bases match TRBD1. The germline V gene encodes CDR1 SGHTA and CDR2 FQGNSA. CDR3 size: 15 residues. V was clipped by 6 bases and J by 4 bases; unmatched bases: 10.

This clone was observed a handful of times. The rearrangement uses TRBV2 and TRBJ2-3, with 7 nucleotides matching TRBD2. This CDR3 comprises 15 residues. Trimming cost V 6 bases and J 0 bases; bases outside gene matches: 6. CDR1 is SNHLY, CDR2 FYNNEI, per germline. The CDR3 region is CASRIRAGSTDTQYF. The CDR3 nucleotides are TGTGCCAGCAGAATCCGAGCGGGAAGCACAGATACGCAGTATTTT.

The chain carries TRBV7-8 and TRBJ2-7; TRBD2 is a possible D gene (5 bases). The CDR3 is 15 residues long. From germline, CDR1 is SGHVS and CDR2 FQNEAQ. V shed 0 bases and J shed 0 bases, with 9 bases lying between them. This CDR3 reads CASSLAEDSSYEQYF. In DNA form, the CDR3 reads TGTGCCAGCAGCTTAGCGGAGGATAGCTCCTACGAGCAGTACTTC. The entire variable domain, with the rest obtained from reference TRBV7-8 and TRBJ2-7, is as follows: GAGVSQSPRYKVAKRGQDVALRCDPISGHVSLFWYQQALGQGPEFLTYFQNEAQLDKSGLPSDRFFAERPEGSVSTLKIQRTQQEDSAVYLCASSLAEDSSYEQYFGPGTRLTVT.

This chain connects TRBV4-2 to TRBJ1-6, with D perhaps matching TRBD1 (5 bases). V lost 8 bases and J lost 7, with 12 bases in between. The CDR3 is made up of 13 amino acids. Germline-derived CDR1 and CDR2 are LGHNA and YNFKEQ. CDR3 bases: TGTGCCAGCTGGGGCAGGGAAAATTCACCCCTCCACTTT. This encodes CASWGRENSPLHF.

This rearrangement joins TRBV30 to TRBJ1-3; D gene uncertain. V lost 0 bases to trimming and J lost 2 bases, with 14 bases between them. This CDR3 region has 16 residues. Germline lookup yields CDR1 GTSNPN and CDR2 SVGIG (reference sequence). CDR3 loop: CAWSVNLGRAGNTIYF. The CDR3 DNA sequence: TGTGCCTGGAGTGTTAATTTGGGTCGGGCTGGAAACACCATATATTTT. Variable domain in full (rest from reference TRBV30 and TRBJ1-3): SQTIHQWPATLVQPVGSPLSLECTVEGTSNPNLYWYRQAAGRGLQLLFYSVGIGQISSEVPQNLSASRPQDRQFILSSKKLLLSDSGFYLCAWSVNLGRAGNTIYFGEGSWLTVV.

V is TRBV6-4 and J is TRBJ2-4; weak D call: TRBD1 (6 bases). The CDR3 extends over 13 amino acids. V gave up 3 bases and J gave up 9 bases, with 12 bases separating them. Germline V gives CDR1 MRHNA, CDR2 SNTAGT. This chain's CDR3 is CASSELQGTIQYF. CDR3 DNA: TGTGCCAGCAGTGAACTACAGGGCACCATTCAGTACTTC.

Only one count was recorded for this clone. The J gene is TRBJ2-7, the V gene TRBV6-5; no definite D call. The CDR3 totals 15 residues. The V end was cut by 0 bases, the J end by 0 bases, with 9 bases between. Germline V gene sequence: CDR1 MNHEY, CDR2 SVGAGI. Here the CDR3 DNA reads TGTGCCAGCAGTTACTCGTGGTACAGCTCCTACGAGCAGTACTTC. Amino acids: CASSYSWYSSYEQYF.

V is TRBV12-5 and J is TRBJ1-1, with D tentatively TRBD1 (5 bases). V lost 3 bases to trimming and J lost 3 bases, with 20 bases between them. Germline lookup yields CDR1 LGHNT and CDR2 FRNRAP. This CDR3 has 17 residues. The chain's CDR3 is CASGFILRGKGDTEAFF. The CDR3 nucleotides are TGTGCTAGTGGTTTTATTTTGCGGGGGAAAGGGGACACTGAAGCTTTCTTT.

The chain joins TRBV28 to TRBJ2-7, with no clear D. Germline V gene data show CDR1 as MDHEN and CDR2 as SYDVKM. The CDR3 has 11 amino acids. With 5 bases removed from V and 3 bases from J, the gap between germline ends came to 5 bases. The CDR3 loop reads CASSTYYEQYF. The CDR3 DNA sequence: TGTGCCAGCAGTACATACTACGAGCAGTACTTC. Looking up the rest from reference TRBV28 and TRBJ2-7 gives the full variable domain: DVKVTQSSRYLVKRTGEKVFLECVQDMDHENMFWYRQDPGLGLRLIYFSYDVKMKEKGDIPEGYSVSREKKERFSLILESASTNQTSMYLCASSTYYEQYFGPGTRLTVT.

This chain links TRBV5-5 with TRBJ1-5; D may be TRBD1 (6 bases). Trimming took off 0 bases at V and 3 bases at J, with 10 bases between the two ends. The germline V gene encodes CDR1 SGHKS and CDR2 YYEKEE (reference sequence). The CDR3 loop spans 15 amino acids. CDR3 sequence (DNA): TGTGCCAGCAGCTTGGGGTGGGACAACAATCAGCCCCAGCATTTT. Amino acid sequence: CASSLGWDNNQPQHF.

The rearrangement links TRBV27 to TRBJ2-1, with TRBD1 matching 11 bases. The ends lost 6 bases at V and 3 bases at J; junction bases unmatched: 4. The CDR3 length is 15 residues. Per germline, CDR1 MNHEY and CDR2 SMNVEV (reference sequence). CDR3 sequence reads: CASSQGTGGYNEQFF. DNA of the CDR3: TGTGCCAGCAGCCAAGGGACAGGGGGCTACAATGAGCAGTTCTTC.

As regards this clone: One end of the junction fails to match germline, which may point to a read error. In DNA, the CDR3 is TGTTCCAGCAGCTTAGGGGCCCTGGTGACAGGGGGCGAATATGGCTACACCTTC. Residues: CSSSLGALVTGGEYGYTF. The rearrangement links TRBV7-9 to TRBJ1-2, with 10 nucleotides matching TRBD1. The CDR3 sequence is 18 residues long. Germline-derived CDR1 and CDR2 are SEHNR and FQNEAQ (reference sequence).

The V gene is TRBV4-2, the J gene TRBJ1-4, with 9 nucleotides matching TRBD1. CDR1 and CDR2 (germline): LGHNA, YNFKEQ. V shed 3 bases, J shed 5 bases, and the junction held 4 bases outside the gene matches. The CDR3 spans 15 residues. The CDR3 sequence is CASSQDRGKNEKLFF. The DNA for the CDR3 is TGTGCCAGCAGCCAGGACAGGGGAAAGAATGAAAAACTGTTTTTT.